This TCR beta chain was profiled in a study of shared clonotypes between healthy human individuals. Data came from immunoSEQ multiplex PCR; TCRdb stores just in-frame clones and leaves some out. The sample has about 820,000 clones; 85% to 95% are singletons. The CDR3 totals 13 residues. Per the germline V gene, CDR1 is GTSNPN and CDR2 is SVGIG (reference sequence). The V and J ends lost 5 bases and 2 bases respectively, with 11 bases between them. Naive CD8 cells, CD45RO-negative and positively selected for CCR7, excluded terminally differentiated effector memory CD45RA+ cells. The source of this sequence is a man in his thirties or forties in good health. Sequenced sample: naive CD8+ T cells sorted from blood. This sequence joins TRBV30 and TRBJ2-3; D perhaps matches TRBD2 (6 bases). In nucleotides, the CDR3 is TGTGCCTGGCTAGCGATTAACACAGATACGCAGTATTTT. Translation: CAWLAINTDTQYF.